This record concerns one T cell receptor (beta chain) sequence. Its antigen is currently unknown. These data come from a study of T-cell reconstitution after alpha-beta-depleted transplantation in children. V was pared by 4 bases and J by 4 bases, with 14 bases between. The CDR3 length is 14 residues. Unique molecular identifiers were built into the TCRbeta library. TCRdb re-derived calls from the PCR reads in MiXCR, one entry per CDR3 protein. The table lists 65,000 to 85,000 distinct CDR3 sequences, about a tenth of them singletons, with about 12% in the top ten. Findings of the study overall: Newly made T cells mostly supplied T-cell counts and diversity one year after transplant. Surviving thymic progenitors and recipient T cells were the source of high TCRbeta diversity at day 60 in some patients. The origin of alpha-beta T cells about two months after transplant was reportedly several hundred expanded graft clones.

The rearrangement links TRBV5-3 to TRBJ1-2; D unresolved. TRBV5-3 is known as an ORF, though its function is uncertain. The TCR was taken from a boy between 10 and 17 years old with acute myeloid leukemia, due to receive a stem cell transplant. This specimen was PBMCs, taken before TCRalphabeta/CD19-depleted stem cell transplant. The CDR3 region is CARSTTTVPYGYTF. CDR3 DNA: TGTGCCAGAAGCACGACCACAGTCCCCTATGGCTACACCTTC.